Listed here are 30 T cell receptor beta chains from one sample, sequenced in a study of chemoradiotherapy in HPV16-positive cancers. Libraries were prepared by immunoSEQ multiplex PCR; TCRdb keeps only in-frame clonotypes and omits some of them. The repertoire holds approximately 1,500 clones, with roughly nine tenths as singletons. This specimen was tumor tissue, taken from a patient who underwent chemoradiotherapy. The receptors were gathered from a human donor with HPV-associated anogenital cancer.

The chain combines TRBV7-9 with TRBJ2-7, with 8 positions matching TRBD1. Losses at the gene ends were 5 bases for V and 1 base for J; bases not matched to a gene: 10. The CDR3 sequence is 16 residues long. Germline CDR1 and CDR2: SEHNR and FQNEAQ (reference sequence). This CDR3 is CASSPWRTGRSYEQYF. The CDR3 coding sequence is TGTGCCAGCAGCCCTTGGCGGACAGGGAGATCCTACGAGCAGTACTTC.

The chain links TRBV15 to TRBJ1-2; D not certain. The CDR3 runs 12 residues. The V end lost 0 bases, the J end lost 5 bases, and 4 bases lay between the germline ends. Per germline, CDR1 LNHNV and CDR2 YYDKDF (reference sequence). DNA for the CDR3: TGTGCCACCAGCAGAGACAGTTATGGCTACACCTTC. This translates into CATSRDSYGYTF.

The chain is built from TRBV7-3 and TRBJ1-5, with unresolved D. The CDR3 contains 14 residues. Germline values: CDR1 SGHTA, CDR2 FQGTGA. V was cut by 5 bases and J by 2 bases, with 10 bases left in between. CDR3 sequence: CASSATYRNQPQHF. The CDR3 nucleotides read TGTGCCAGCAGCGCGACCTACCGCAATCAGCCCCAGCATTTT.

The chain recombines TRBV7-2 with TRBJ2-1; 7 bases line up with TRBD2. This CDR3 has 14 residues. The V gene's germline CDR1 is SGHTA and CDR2 FQGNSA. The junction had 4 bases not matched to a gene; V was cut back by 1 base and J by 7 bases. The CDR3 loop is CASSLVGGGNEQFF. As DNA, the CDR3 is TGTGCCAGCAGCTTAGTTGGCGGGGGTAATGAGCAGTTCTTC.

The genes are TRBV11-2 and TRBJ1-1, with 8 bases aligning to TRBD1. V trimming: 5 bases; J trimming: 6 bases; junction bases outside the gene matches: 14. The CDR3 extends over 16 amino acids. Per the germline V gene, CDR1 is SGHAT and CDR2 is FQNNGV. This chain's CDR3 is CASSPSQDRGGPEAFF. CDR3 coding DNA: TGTGCCAGCAGCCCGTCTCAAGACAGGGGAGGACCTGAAGCTTTCTTT.

This clone was detected a few times. The V and J genes are TRBV9 and TRBJ2-1; D gene unclear. Trimming stripped 5 bases from V and 10 bases from J, with 13 bases between. Looked up from germline, CDR1 is SGDLS and CDR2 is YYNGEE. The CDR3 spans 12 residues. In DNA form, the CDR3 reads TGTGCCAGCAGTGGTGGGTTCTCGGAGCAGTTCTTC. Translation: CASSGGFSEQFF.

The chain links TRBV5-4 to TRBJ2-3; D is unresolved. The CDR3 spans 15 residues. With 0 bases removed from V and 10 bases from J, the gap between germline ends came to 18 bases. CDR1 is SGHNT, CDR2 YYREEE, per germline (reference sequence). CDR3 region: CASSLAVRRDRAQYF. CDR3 DNA: TGTGCCAGCAGCTTGGCCGTTAGGAGAGATAGGGCGCAGTATTTT.

The chain combines TRBV29-1 with TRBJ1-6; tentatively, D is TRBD1 (6 bases). In germline, CDR1 is SQVTM, CDR2 ANQGSEA. The V end was cut by 7 bases, the J end by 6 bases, with 16 bases between. CDR3 length: 14 amino acids. As DNA, the CDR3 is TGCAGCGCAATAGAGGGGGGGAGTAATTCACCCCTCCACTTT. Protein product: CSAIEGGSNSPLHF. Together with reference TRBV29-1 and TRBJ1-6, the CDR3 gives the full variable domain: SAVISQKPSRDICQRGTSLTIQCQVDSQVTMMFWYRQQPGQSLTLIATANQGSEATYESGFVIDKFPISRPNLTFSTLTVSNMSPEDSSIYLCSAIEGGSNSPLHFGNGTRLTVT.

The rearrangement uses TRBV18 and TRBJ2-7, with unresolved D. Germline CDR1 is KGHSH and CDR2 is LQKENI. The CDR3 length is 13 residues. Trimming took 0 bases from V and 3 from J, leaving 6 bases between them. This CDR3 reads CASSPPGNYEQYF. For the CDR3, the DNA is TGTGCCAGCTCACCACCAGGAAACTACGAGCAGTACTTC. The full variable domain, completed using reference TRBV18 and TRBJ2-7, is NAGVMQNPRHLVRRRGQEARLRCSPMKGHSHVYWYRQLPEEGLKFMVYLQKENIIDESGMPKERFSAEFPKEGPSILRIQQVVRGDSAAYFCASSPPGNYEQYFGPGTRLTVT.

This chain uses TRBV15 with TRBJ1-1; no clear D. Trimming took off 1 base at V and 5 bases at J, with 11 bases between the two ends. The germline V gene has CDR1 LNHNV and CDR2 YYDKDF (reference sequence). The CDR3 is 14 residues long. The CDR3 region has the DNA TGTGCCACCAGCAGAGGAGGGCGCGGGACTGAAGCTTTCTTT. It codes for CATSRGGRGTEAFF.

The chain uses TRBV5-5 and TRBJ2-7; 8 bases align to TRBD1. The V gene's germline CDR1 is SGHKS and CDR2 YYEKEE (reference sequence). The CDR3 has 16 amino acids. Germline trimming cut 0 bases from V and 2 bases from J; bases unmatched to any gene: 7. The CDR3 spells CASSLDPGQATYEQYF. The CDR3 bases are TGTGCCAGCAGCTTGGATCCGGGACAGGCGACCTACGAGCAGTACTTC.

Note on this clone: Germline and junction disagree at one end, which may indicate a read error. This rearrangement joins TRBV20-1 to TRBJ2-3, with 8 bases matching TRBD2. Germline loops: CDR1 DFQATT, CDR2 SNEGSKA (reference sequence). The CDR3 is made up of 8 amino acids. The CDR3 region is CSAPGGNF. CDR3 DNA: TGCAGTGCACCGGGGGGGAATTTT.

The J gene is TRBJ2-7, the V gene TRBV2, with TRBD2 matching 13 bases. V was pared by 7 bases and J by 0 bases, with 9 bases of the junction left unmatched. In germline, CDR1 is SNHLY, CDR2 FYNNEI. There are 17 residues in the CDR3. The CDR3 is CASMSRTSGRVSYEQYF. In DNA, the CDR3 is TGTGCCAGCATGAGTAGGACTAGCGGGAGAGTCTCCTACGAGCAGTACTTC.

This clone appeared a single time. Here the CDR3 DNA reads TGTGCCAGCAAGGGACAGGGGATCGACACTGAAGCTTTCTTT. It yields the protein CASKGQGIDTEAFF. The J gene is TRBJ1-1, the V gene TRBV19; 10 positions match TRBD1. This CDR3 comprises 14 residues. The germline V gene encodes CDR1 LNHDA and CDR2 SQIVND (reference sequence). The ends lost 9 bases at V and 3 bases at J; junction bases unmatched: 7.

The chain couples TRBV30 to TRBJ1-2; D is possibly TRBD1 (5 bases). The CDR3 runs to 12 residues. Germline loops: CDR1 GTSNPN, CDR2 SVGIG (reference sequence). Trimming removed 2 bases from V and 4 bases from J, with 8 bases in between. CDR3 loop: CAWSWDPYGYTF. The CDR3 nucleotides read TGTGCCTGGAGTTGGGACCCCTATGGCTACACCTTC.

V is TRBV5-1 and J is TRBJ1-4, with 7 bases aligning to TRBD1. The CDR3 is 15 amino acids. V shed 2 bases, J shed 3 bases, and the junction held 4 bases outside the gene matches. Germline V CDR1 and CDR2: SGHRS, YFSETQ. DNA of the CDR3: TGCGCCAGCAGCTTACAGGGGCCGCCTAATGAAAAACTGTTTTTT. Its translation is CASSLQGPPNEKLFF.

This clone has only a few counts. The chain employs TRBV29-1 and TRBJ2-7, with D maybe TRBD2 (5 bases). In germline, CDR1 is SQVTM, CDR2 ANQGSEA. Trimming left V 5 bases short and J 9 bases short, with 20 bases between. The CDR3 runs 13 residues. CDR3 bases: TGCAGCGTTTTGGAGGACCGGGCCCCGCGGCAGTACTTC. Translated: CSVLEDRAPRQYF.

This clone was counted a single time. This chain uses TRBV9 with TRBJ2-5, with TRBD2 matching 10 bases. The CDR3 sequence is 17 residues long. Per germline, CDR1 SGDLS and CDR2 YYNGEE. Losses at the gene ends were 5 bases for V and 0 bases for J; bases not matched to a gene: 10. The CDR3, as DNA: TGTGCCAGCAGTAGAGGGGAACTAGCGGGGTACCAAGAGACCCAGTACTTC. It encodes CASSRGELAGYQETQYF.

V is TRBV7-9 and J is TRBJ2-7, with 7 bases aligning to TRBD1. Germline CDR1 reads SEHNR; CDR2 reads FQNEAQ (reference sequence). Unmatched junction bases numbered 15, after V lost 7 bases and J lost 6 bases. CDR3 size: 15 residues. The CDR3 loop is CASTNLRGQNAEQYF. In DNA, the CDR3 is TGTGCCAGCACCAACCTAAGGGGACAGAATGCCGAGCAGTACTTC. Complete variable domain (other parts from reference TRBV7-9 and TRBJ2-7): DTGVSQNPRHKITKRGQNVTFRCDPISEHNRLYWYRQTLGQGPEFLTYFQNEAQLEKSRLLSDRFSAERPKGSFSTLEIQRTEQGDSAMYLCASTNLRGQNAEQYFGPGTRLTVT.

CDR3 amino acids: CASSTSGTGGTEAFF. CDR3 DNA: TGTGCCAGCTCAACCTCCGGGACAGGGGGCACTGAAGCTTTCTTT. The chain employs TRBV18 and TRBJ1-1, with TRBD1 matching over 11 bases. The J segment lost 4 bases and the V segment lost 5 bases, leaving 6 bases of the junction unmatched. This CDR3 region has 15 residues. CDR1 KGHSH and CDR2 LQKENI come from the germline V gene.

This clone was counted a single time. The chain is built from TRBV30 and TRBJ1-2; possible D gene TRBD1, 5 bases. Per germline, CDR1 GTSNPN and CDR2 SVGIG (reference sequence). V lost 8 bases and J lost 8, with 24 bases in between. The CDR3 covers 14 residues. CDR3 residues: CAQTSGEGRKGYTF. DNA of the CDR3: TGTGCCCAAACTTCAGGCGAGGGGCGTAAAGGCTACACCTTC.

The rearrangement joins TRBV6-1 to TRBJ2-7; no firm D call. The V gene's germline CDR1 is MNHNS and CDR2 SASEGT. CDR3 length equals 10 residues. Trimming removed 7 bases from V and 4 bases from J, with 5 bases in between. In DNA, the CDR3 is TGTGCCAGCACCGCTTACGAGCAGTACTTC. It encodes CASTAYEQYF.

This chain links TRBV11-2 with TRBJ2-5; D perhaps matches TRBD2 (6 bases). The CDR3 has 16 residues. CDR1 and CDR2 (germline): SGHAT, FQNNGV. V was shortened by 8 bases and J by 5 bases, with 24 bases between the two germline ends. As DNA, the CDR3 is TGTGCCAGCTCCTCCTCCGGCGGGATGGCATGGGAGACCCAGTACTTC. It codes for CASSSSGGMAWETQYF.

This chain uses TRBV9 with TRBJ1-1, with 7 bases identical to TRBD1. CDR1 is SGDLS, CDR2 YYNGEE, per germline. J was trimmed by 1 base and V by 3 bases; bases with no gene match: 6. CDR3 length: 15 residues. CDR3 DNA sequence: TGTGCCAGCAGCGCGTGGGACAGCGCGAACACTGAAGCTTTCTTT. It encodes CASSAWDSANTEAFF.

V gene TRBV5-1 combines with J gene TRBJ2-2; 7 nucleotides agree with TRBD1. Trimming at V came to 4 bases and at J to 4 bases, leaving 4 bases not matched to a gene. Germline-derived CDR1 and CDR2 are SGHRS and YFSETQ. The CDR3 extends over 14 amino acids. DNA of the CDR3: TGCGCCAGCAGCGGGACAGTTGGCACCGGGGAGCTGTTTTTT. Protein: CASSGTVGTGELFF.

The chain links TRBV9 to TRBJ1-5; D not certain. V shed 4 bases and J shed 0 bases, with 11 bases lying between them. There are 15 residues in the CDR3. Germline assignment: CDR1 SGDLS and CDR2 YYNGEE. CDR3 protein: CASSPEDTSNQPQHF. For the CDR3, the DNA is TGTGCCAGCAGCCCAGAAGACACTAGCAATCAGCCCCAGCATTTT. Together with reference TRBV9 and TRBJ1-5, the CDR3 gives the full variable domain: DSGVTQTPKHLITATGQRVTLRCSPRSGDLSVYWYQQSLDQGLQFLIQYYNGEERAKGNILERFSAQQFPDLHSELNLSSLELGDSALYFCASSPEDTSNQPQHFGDGTRLSIL.

J is TRBJ2-2 and V is TRBV28, with unresolved D. V gave up 5 bases and J gave up 6 bases, with 16 bases separating them. The CDR3 is 15 amino acids. Germline V CDR1 and CDR2: MDHEN, SYDVKM. CDR3 protein: CASSPPAGMAGELFF. The CDR3 nucleotides are TGTGCCAGCAGTCCCCCAGCAGGAATGGCCGGGGAGCTGTTTTTT.

CDR3: CASSMGTGIYNYGYTF. Written as DNA, the CDR3 is TGCGCCAGCAGCATGGGAACAGGGATTTACAACTATGGCTACACCTTC. The genes are TRBV5-1 and TRBJ1-2, with a possible D match to TRBD1 (6 bases). Trimming removed 4 bases at V and 2 bases at J, with 18 bases between. The length of the CDR3 is 16 residues. Germline assignment: CDR1 SGHRS and CDR2 YFSETQ.

Here the CDR3 DNA reads TGTGCCAGCAGTTTGGTAACAGGGGGCATTCAGCCCCAGCATTTT. This translates into CASSLVTGGIQPQHF. The gene calls are TRBV28 and TRBJ1-5, with 9 bases matching TRBD1. Germline lookup yields CDR1 MDHEN and CDR2 SYDVKM. The CDR3 loop spans 15 amino acids. J gave up 6 bases and V 3 bases, and 6 bases lay outside the gene matches.

The V call is TRBV7-2, the J call TRBJ2-1, with no clear D. V was trimmed by 2 bases and J by 0 bases, leaving 8 bases between them. The CDR3 is 15 amino acids. Looked up from germline, CDR1 is SGHTA and CDR2 is FQGNSA. CDR3 nucleotide sequence: TGTGCCAGCAGCTTAACGGCGAGCTCCTACAATGAGCAGTTCTTC. This gives the protein CASSLTASSYNEQFF.